This TCR beta chain was profiled in a study of CD8 T cells in Susac syndrome. This clonotype was picked up one time. The sequenced target, TCR beta, came from blood CD8+ and CD4+ T cells. Healthy donors, matched for age and sex, constituted the control group. The TEMRA cells underwent FACS enrichment, while the CD8+ and CD4+ T cells underwent negative isolation. Reverse transcription used roughly 0.45 to 1 ug RNA and random hexamers. Amplification of the TCR beta CDR3 was carried out by immunoSEQ multiplex PCR, which spanned a total of 54 Vbeta and 13 Jbeta segments. TCRdb re-called the immunoSEQ multiplex PCR reads through MiXCR, storing one row per CDR3 protein. The sample has some 170,000 distinct CDR3 sequences, about 95% seen once; the top ten hold 0.085% to 0.11%. V lost 6 bases, J lost 1 base, and 10 bases lay in between. The CDR3 has 13 residues. In germline, CDR1 is DFQATT, CDR2 SNEGSKA (reference sequence).

The sequenced sample was CD4+ T cells from PBMCs. The clonotype originates from a human donor in good health. V is TRBV20-1 and J is TRBJ1-5; weak D call: TRBD1 (5 bases). The chain's CDR3 is CSAGWDSNQPQHF. CDR3 nucleotides: TGCAGTGCAGGGTGGGACAGCAATCAGCCCCAGCATTTT.